The T cell receptor beta chain described here comes from a study of PD-L1 blockade in urothelial cancer. In the study overall: Samples came from 3 weeks, at the second dose, and 6 weeks into treatment.

Profiling relied on immunoSEQ multiplex PCR, and the TCRdb table lists in-frame clones only, not all of them. Counted here are 100,000 to 150,000 clones, approximately 84% occurring once; the ten biggest clones make up 3.2%. Time point specified: pretreatment peripheral blood. The CDR3 extends over 12 amino acids. The V end lost 4 bases, the J end lost 6 bases, and 7 bases lay between the germline ends. Germline V gene lookup returns CDR1 PRHDT and CDR2 FYEKMQ (reference sequence). This TCR was recovered from a man aged 50 or older with urothelial cancer. V and J are TRBV13 and TRBJ1-5; D is undetermined. The sample in question was PBMCs, obtained around atezolizumab (anti-PD-L1) treatment. CDR3 in amino acids: CASSSRGQPQHF. The CDR3 DNA is TGTGCCAGCAGCTCCCGGGGTCAGCCCCAGCATTTT. Drawing the rest from reference TRBV13 and TRBJ1-5, the complete variable domain is AAGVIQSPRHLIKEKRETATLKCYPIPRHDTVYWYQQGPGQDPQFLISFYEKMQSDKGSIPDRFSAQQFSDYHSELNMSSLELGDSALYFCASSSRGQPQHFGDGTRLSIL.